The 15 T cell receptor beta chains reported below all come from one sample, sequenced in a study of T cells in narcolepsy. TCRdb keeps only in-frame clones here, not all; method: immunoSEQ multiplex PCR. Seen here are tens of thousands of clones, roughly 87% observed once, and the top ten hold around 0.86%. Sequencing was performed on CD45RA- memory CD4+ T cells from PBMCs. These receptor sequences come from a human donor with narcolepsy.

The table lists this clone with a few counts. The J gene is TRBJ1-2, the V gene TRBV6-1; TRBD1 matches at 9 bases. V was pared by 4 bases and J by 6 bases, with 12 bases of the junction left unmatched. Per the germline V gene, CDR1 is MNHNS and CDR2 is SASEGT. CDR3 length: 16 residues. CDR3 nucleotides: TGTGCCAGCAGTGGGTTGGGACAGGGTTTAGGAAATGGCTACACCTTC. It specifies CASSGLGQGLGNGYTF.

The rearrangement links TRBV27 to TRBJ2-3, with D unresolved. This CDR3 is 14 amino acids long. Per the germline V gene, CDR1 is MNHEY and CDR2 is SMNVEV (reference sequence). The V gene lost 1 base and the J gene lost 2 bases, with 7 bases spanning the gap. The CDR3: CASSLYGPTDTQYF. The DNA for the CDR3 is TGTGCCAGCAGTTTATACGGGCCCACAGATACGCAGTATTTT.

The chain uses TRBV28 and TRBJ1-1; D possibly corresponds to TRBD1 (6 bases). This CDR3 is built from 13 residues. The V and J ends lost 2 bases and 6 bases respectively, with 10 bases between them. Per the germline V gene, CDR1 is MDHEN and CDR2 is SYDVKM. This chain's CDR3 is CASSLRYRAEAFF. For the CDR3, the DNA is TGTGCCAGCAGTTTAAGATACAGGGCTGAAGCTTTCTTT.

The genes are TRBV5-1 and TRBJ1-6; 9 bases match TRBD1. The V segment lost 3 bases and the J segment 8 bases; nucleotides outside the gene matches: 6. This CDR3 region has 15 residues. Germline CDR1 reads SGHRS; CDR2 reads YFSETQ. CDR3 coding DNA: TGCGCCAGCAGCTCGGACGGACAGGGGTATTCACCCCTCCACTTT. Translating gives CASSSDGQGYSPLHF.

This clone was seen more than once but under ten times. The chain joins TRBV18 to TRBJ1-4; D gene uncertain. CDR3 length equals 15 residues. Germline values: CDR1 KGHSH, CDR2 LQKENI. Trimming left V 4 bases short and J 3 bases short, with 12 bases between. CDR3 amino acids: CASSRDQDANEKLFF. The CDR3 DNA sequence: TGTGCCAGCTCACGCGACCAGGATGCTAATGAAAAACTGTTTTTT.

The chain recombines TRBV4-1 with TRBJ2-1; 8 positions agree with TRBD1. The CDR3 runs to 17 residues. V was clipped by 1 base and J by 2 bases; unmatched bases: 7. CDR1 and CDR2 from the germline V gene are MGHRA and YSYEKL. The CDR3 loop is CASSQAFQGAAYNEQFF. The CDR3 DNA reads as TGCGCCAGCAGCCAAGCCTTCCAGGGGGCCGCCTACAATGAGCAGTTCTTC.

The V gene is TRBV11-3, the J gene TRBJ1-1, with TRBD1 as a possible D gene (5 bases). Germline CDR1 is SGHNT and CDR2 is YENEEA. Trimming removed 5 bases from V and 7 bases from J, with 14 bases in between. This CDR3 comprises 13 residues. The chain's CDR3 is CASSLKFQGEAFF. In DNA form, the CDR3 reads TGTGCCAGCAGCCTCAAATTTCAGGGTGAAGCTTTCTTT. Full variable domain (remainder filled in from reference TRBV11-3 and TRBJ1-1): EAGVVQSPRYKIIEKKQPVAFWCNPISGHNTLYWYLQNLGQGPELLIRYENEEAVDDSQLPKDRFSAERLKGVDSTLKIQPAELGDSAVYLCASSLKFQGEAFFGQGTRLTVV.

This clone was picked up one time. The chain couples TRBV5-6 to TRBJ2-2; TRBD1 might be the D (5 bases). V lost 4 bases, J lost 5 bases, and 15 bases lay in between. The CDR3 loop spans 15 amino acids. Germline CDR1 reads SGHDT; CDR2 reads YYEEEE. This CDR3 reads CASSQETVRTGELFF. The CDR3 coding sequence is TGTGCCAGCAGCCAAGAGACAGTGAGAACCGGGGAGCTGTTTTTT. Variable domain in full (rest from reference TRBV5-6 and TRBJ2-2): DAGVTQSPTHLIKTRGQQVTLRCSPKSGHDTVSWYQQALGQGPQFIFQYYEEEERQRGNFPDRFSGHQFPNYSSELNVNALLLGDSALYLCASSQETVRTGELFFGEGSRLTVL.

CDR3 sequence reads: CASSLEWGRRGTEAFF. The CDR3 DNA reads as TGTGCCAGCAGCTTGGAATGGGGCCGGCGGGGCACTGAAGCTTTCTTT. This chain connects TRBV7-9 to TRBJ1-1; D may be TRBD1 (5 bases). CDR3 length equals 16 residues. Trimming left V 3 bases short and J 4 bases short, with 18 bases between. CDR1 is SEHNR and CDR2 is FQNEAQ in the germline V gene (reference sequence).

This clone came up once. The V gene is TRBV28, the J gene TRBJ1-2; no clear D gene. Germline V gene lookup returns CDR1 MDHEN and CDR2 SYDVKM. This CDR3 spans 12 amino acids. V lost 11 bases and J 4 bases, leaving 14 bases between the germline ends. The CDR3 sequence is CAAQEWSYGYTF. DNA for the CDR3: TGTGCCGCCCAGGAGTGGAGCTATGGCTACACCTTC.

This clone has a handful of counts. The V call is TRBV19, the J call TRBJ1-5; TRBD1 might be the D (6 bases). With 5 bases removed from V and 6 bases from J, the gap between germline ends came to 17 bases. This CDR3 region has 15 residues. Looked up from germline, CDR1 is LNHDA and CDR2 is SQIVND (reference sequence). CDR3 residues: CASSDSRGGGQPQHF. In DNA form, the CDR3 reads TGTGCCAGTAGTGACAGCAGGGGTGGTGGTCAGCCCCAGCATTTT.

This sequence joins TRBV29-1 and TRBJ2-1; 8 positions agree with TRBD2. The length of the CDR3 is 14 residues. Germline loops: CDR1 SQVTM, CDR2 ANQGSEA. The trim removed 4 bases at V and 10 bases at J, leaving 12 bases unmatched. CDR3 bases: TGCAGCGTTGCGGGGGGTAGCGGGAAGGTGGAGCAGTTCTTC. Its protein is CSVAGGSGKVEQFF.

The chain employs TRBV9 and TRBJ2-7; 9 positions match TRBD1. The V and J ends lost 10 bases and 4 bases, in that order; junction bases with no gene match: 12. The CDR3 has 14 amino acids. Per germline, CDR1 SGDLS and CDR2 YYNGEE. CDR3 region: CAAPRDRDFYEQYF. DNA for the CDR3: TGTGCCGCCCCGCGGGACAGGGACTTTTACGAGCAGTACTTC.

The gene calls are TRBV18 and TRBJ2-5, with D maybe TRBD2 (6 bases). Germline loops: CDR1 KGHSH, CDR2 LQKENI. Trimming took 2 bases from V and 2 from J, leaving 12 bases between them. CDR3 length: 15 residues. The CDR3: CASSPFRERQETQYF. CDR3 nucleotides: TGTGCCAGCTCACCATTCCGGGAGAGGCAAGAGACCCAGTACTTC.

The chain recombines TRBV5-1 with TRBJ2-7; D might be TRBD1 or TRBD2, each matching 5 bases. Germline V CDR1 and CDR2: SGHRS, YFSETQ. The CDR3 length is 15 residues. V was shortened by 0 bases and J by 2 bases, with 12 bases between the two germline ends. CDR3 in DNA: TGCGCCAGCAGCTTGGCCCGGGTGGGGGCCTACGAGCAGTACTTC. Translation: CASSLARVGAYEQYF.